This passage covers 21 T cell receptor beta chains from one sample sequenced in a study of cytomegalovirus exposure and HLA in healthy donors. The PCR ran on 60 Vbeta and 13 Jbeta primers. This table comes from immunoSEQ multiplex PCR, and its TCRdb copy is limited to in-frame clones, with some not included. The sample consists of approximately 110,000 clones, 74% of them appearing once. Sequenced: PBMCs. All receptors derive from a woman aged 45 to 65 in good health and CMV-seropositive.

The chain joins TRBV5-1 to TRBJ2-2, with unresolved D. The germline V gene encodes CDR1 SGHRS and CDR2 YFSETQ. The CDR3 extends over 13 amino acids. The V and J ends lost 4 bases and 3 bases respectively, with 7 bases between them. The CDR3 here is CASSLFYTGELFF. The CDR3 nucleotides are TGCGCCAGCAGCCTCTTTTACACCGGGGAGCTGTTTTTT.

There are a few counts of this clone. The chain carries TRBV20-1 and TRBJ1-1, with D perhaps matching TRBD1 (6 bases). Trimming removed 2 bases from V and 11 bases from J, with 12 bases in between. This CDR3 has 11 amino acids. CDR1 and CDR2 from the germline V gene are DFQATT and SNEGSKA (reference sequence). CDR3 DNA sequence: TGCAGTGCTAGACAGGGGAACGACGCTTTCTTT. The encoded protein is CSARQGNDAFF.

The chain employs TRBV7-9 and TRBJ1-1; TRBD1 matches at 8 bases. The V segment lost 7 bases and the J segment 4 bases; nucleotides outside the gene matches: 11. Germline V gene sequence: CDR1 SEHNR, CDR2 FQNEAQ (reference sequence). This CDR3 is 15 amino acids long. The CDR3, as DNA: TGTGCCAGCACCTCGGCGCCAGGGGGCGGCACTGAAGCTTTCTTT. It encodes CASTSAPGGGTEAFF. Supplemented by reference TRBV7-9 and TRBJ1-1, the full variable domain reads DTGVSQNPRHKITKRGQNVTFRCDPISEHNRLYWYRQTLGQGPEFLTYFQNEAQLEKSRLLSDRFSAERPKGSFSTLEIQRTEQGDSAMYLCASTSAPGGGTEAFFGQGTRLTVV.

The DNA of the CDR3 is TGTGCCAGCAGACACGACAGGAACTATGGCTACACCTTC. The encoded protein is CASRHDRNYGYTF. The chain uses TRBV28 and TRBJ1-2; a possible D gene is TRBD1 (6 bases). CDR1 MDHEN and CDR2 SYDVKM come from the germline V gene. The CDR3 contains 13 residues. Trimming pared 6 bases from V and 2 bases from J, leaving 10 bases between.

The rearrangement links TRBV6-5 to TRBJ1-2; 9 bases align to TRBD1. V lost 6 bases, J lost 4 bases, and 6 bases stayed unmatched. The CDR3 runs to 14 residues. The germline gives CDR1 MNHEY, CDR2 SVGAGI. In DNA form, the CDR3 reads TGTGCCAGCAGACCGGGACAGGGCTCCTATGGCTACACCTTC. Translation: CASRPGQGSYGYTF.

The gene calls are TRBV7-2 and TRBJ1-5; tentatively, D is TRBD1 (5 bases). Germline values: CDR1 SGHTA, CDR2 FQGNSA. The germline V and J ends were trimmed by 1 base and 4 bases, with 8 bases remaining between them. The CDR3 has 14 amino acids. The CDR3 nucleotides are TGTGCCAGCAGCTTAGACAGGTCAAATCAGCCCCAGCATTTT. It specifies CASSLDRSNQPQHF.

The genes are TRBV5-5 and TRBJ2-1, with D possibly being TRBD2 (6 bases). Germline CDR1 is SGHKS and CDR2 is YYEKEE (reference sequence). This CDR3 comprises 15 residues. Trimming removed 2 bases at V and 8 bases at J, with 17 bases between. DNA for the CDR3: TGTGCCAGCAGCTTTTGGCAGGGAGGTGGCGATGAGCAGTTCTTC. Protein sequence: CASSFWQGGGDEQFF.

The chain is built from TRBV2 and TRBJ2-3; tentative D call: TRBD1 (7 bases). Germline V gene sequence: CDR1 SNHLY, CDR2 FYNNEI. With 5 bases removed from V and 1 base from J, the gap between germline ends came to 13 bases. The CDR3 is 15 residues long. CDR3: CASSFPRGGTDTQYF. In DNA, the CDR3 is TGTGCCAGCAGTTTCCCCAGGGGGGGCACAGATACGCAGTATTTT. Supplemented by reference TRBV2 and TRBJ2-3, the full variable domain reads EPEVTQTPSHQVTQMGQEVILRCVPISNHLYFYWYRQILGQKVEFLVSFYNNEISEKSEIFDDQFSVERPDGSNFTLKIRSTKLEDSAMYFCASSFPRGGTDTQYFGPGTRLTVL.

The chain links TRBV19 to TRBJ2-5; the D is unclear. Germline loops: CDR1 LNHDA, CDR2 SQIVND (reference sequence). This CDR3 contains 12 residues. The V and J ends lost 3 bases and 5 bases respectively, with 7 bases between them. The DNA of the CDR3 is TGTGCCAGTAGTATGGGCAGGGAGACCCAGTACTTC. Amino acids: CASSMGRETQYF.

This chain joins TRBV18 and TRBJ1-1, with 9 nucleotides matching TRBD1. The J segment lost 9 bases and the V segment lost 2 bases, leaving 4 bases of the junction unmatched. CDR1 is KGHSH and CDR2 is LQKENI in the germline V gene. CDR3 length: 13 residues. The CDR3 here is CASSPRDRVKAFF. The CDR3 DNA follows: TGTGCCAGCTCACCAAGGGACAGGGTGAAAGCTTTCTTT.

There are a few counts of this clone. The CDR3 sequence: CASSEAINSPLHF. The CDR3 DNA follows: TGTGCCAGCAGTGAGGCAATTAATTCACCCCTCCACTTT. This chain links TRBV2 with TRBJ1-6, with D hard to call. V lost 3 bases to trimming and J lost 6 bases, with 6 bases between them. The germline V gene has CDR1 SNHLY and CDR2 FYNNEI. This CDR3 contains 13 residues. Variable domain in full (rest from reference TRBV2 and TRBJ1-6): EPEVTQTPSHQVTQMGQEVILRCVPISNHLYFYWYRQILGQKVEFLVSFYNNEISEKSEIFDDQFSVERPDGSNFTLKIRSTKLEDSAMYFCASSEAINSPLHFGNGTRLTVT.

This sequence joins TRBV27 and TRBJ1-1; D is unresolved. This CDR3 comprises 13 residues. The germline gives CDR1 MNHEY, CDR2 SMNVEV (reference sequence). Trimming cost V 5 bases and J 1 base, with 8 bases left between them. CDR3 DNA: TGTGCCAGCAGTGGAGTTAGGAACACTGAAGCTTTCTTT. Encoded protein: CASSGVRNTEAFF.

CDR3 DNA sequence: TGTGCCAGCAGCTCGACACTCCCCGGGACTAGCGGAGAGACCCAGTACTTC. Encoded protein: CASSSTLPGTSGETQYF. The rearrangement joins TRBV7-6 to TRBJ2-5, with 11 bases identical to TRBD2. The CDR3 runs to 17 residues. Germline CDR1 reads SGHVS; CDR2 reads FNYEAQ. With 4 bases clipped from V and 4 bases from J, the junction kept 11 bases outside the gene matches.

The genes are TRBV5-1 and TRBJ2-5; 12 bases align to TRBD1. V was clipped by 4 bases and J by 5 bases; unmatched bases: 3. Germline loops: CDR1 SGHRS, CDR2 YFSETQ. This CDR3 has 14 amino acids. The CDR3 coding sequence is TGCGCCAGCAGCACAGGGACAGGGGGCGAGACCCAGTACTTC. This sequence encodes CASSTGTGGETQYF.

The genes are TRBV27 and TRBJ1-2; D ambiguous. The CDR3 runs 18 residues. The germline CDR1 and CDR2 sequences are MNHEY and SMNVEV (reference sequence). The V end was cut by 1 base, the J end by 0 bases, with 18 bases between. CDR3 sequence: CASSLWSGRIGSNYGYTF. The CDR3 DNA reads as TGTGCCAGCAGTTTATGGAGCGGCAGGATAGGTTCTAACTATGGCTACACCTTC.

This sequence joins TRBV27 and TRBJ2-2, with 14 bases fitting TRBD2. Germline CDR1 reads MNHEY; CDR2 reads SMNVEV (reference sequence). CDR3 size: 18 residues. With V trimmed by 3 bases and J by 2 bases, 5 bases remained unmatched. The CDR3 DNA is TGTGCCAGCAGTTTTTGGACTAGCGGGGGGACCAACACCGGGGAGCTGTTTTTT. Encoded protein: CASSFWTSGGTNTGELFF.

This sequence joins TRBV29-1 and TRBJ2-3, with 10 bases identical to TRBD1. CDR1 is SQVTM and CDR2 is ANQGSEA in the germline V gene. CDR3 length: 13 amino acids. V shed 6 bases, J shed 4 bases, and the junction held 4 bases outside the gene matches. The CDR3 DNA reads TGCAGCGTGAAAGGACAGGGGGCAGATACGCAGTATTTT. It is translated as CSVKGQGADTQYF.

The J gene is TRBJ1-1, the V gene TRBV5-4; no reliable D call. CDR3 length: 13 residues. The germline gives CDR1 SGHNT, CDR2 YYREEE (reference sequence). Trimming took 6 bases from V and 1 from J, leaving 10 bases between them. The CDR3 DNA sequence: TGTGCCAGCACCCTAGGCGGGAACACTGAAGCTTTCTTT. Protein product: CASTLGGNTEAFF.

The V gene is TRBV6-6, the J gene TRBJ2-7, with D hard to call. The germline V gene encodes CDR1 MNHNY and CDR2 SVGAGI (reference sequence). The CDR3 contains 13 residues. V lost 6 bases to trimming and J lost 2 bases, with 11 bases between them. CDR3 bases: TGTGCCAGCAGACCGACTCAAACCTACGAGCAGTACTTC. Translated, it gives CASRPTQTYEQYF.

Only a few counts were recorded for this clone. The chain employs TRBV5-4 and TRBJ2-7, with 11 bases that match TRBD1. J lost 2 bases, V lost 4 bases, and 8 bases had no gene match. The CDR3 is 16 residues long. Germline assignment: CDR1 SGHNT and CDR2 YYREEE (reference sequence). The CDR3 reads CASSRRGTGGAYEQYF. CDR3 bases: TGTGCCAGCAGCAGGAGAGGGACAGGGGGAGCCTACGAGCAGTACTTC.

As concerns this clone: One end of the junction fails to match germline, which may point to a read error. CDR3 bases: TGTTCCAGCAGCTTAGGGGCAGACCTTCGGGAGACCCAGTACTTC. This translates into CSSSLGADLRETQYF. This rearrangement joins TRBV7-9 to TRBJ2-5, with D perhaps matching TRBD1 (5 bases). Germline V gene data show CDR1 as SEHNR and CDR2 as FQNEAQ (reference sequence). CDR3 length equals 15 residues.